This T cell receptor beta chain was documented in a study of identical twins. Healthy Caucasians, and only they, were the donors. V shed 8 bases and J shed 2 bases, with 10 bases lying between them. The CDR3 runs 11 residues. Germline V lookup: CDR1 SQVTM, CDR2 ANQGSEA. TCRdb reprocessed the 5' RACE reads via MiXCR and lists one record per CDR3 protein. Among some 330,000 distinct CDR3 sequences, about 10% were seen once, and the ten largest hold more than 8%. Overall study results and limits: Twin sharing of out-of-frame TCR alpha was underestimated by models in monozygotic pairs.

Concerning this clonotype itself: Its cognate antigen is unknown.

The chain recombines TRBV29-1 with TRBJ2-7; D perhaps matches TRBD2 (5 bases). This sequence originates from a woman aged 45-65 years in good health. Sequencing used naive T cells sorted from blood. This CDR3 reads CSPRVTYEQYF. The CDR3 DNA reads as TGCAGCCCGAGGGTTACCTACGAGCAGTACTTC.